What follows are 24 T cell receptor beta chains derived from one specimen sequenced in a study of blood T cell repertoires in COVID-19. Data came from immunoSEQ multiplex PCR; TCRdb stores just in-frame clones and leaves some out. The sample yields under 300,000 clones, approximately 86% seen once. Sequencing input: peripheral blood. These receptors were taken from a woman aged 60 to 75 with active or convalescent COVID-19.

For this clone: This specimen includes other DNA sequences encoding the same CDR3. The V call is TRBV3-1 (or the pseudogene TRBV3-2), the J call TRBJ1-6; tentative D call: TRBD1 (5 bases). The V gene's germline CDR1 is LGHDT and CDR2 YNNKEL (reference sequence). Deletions cut 0 bases from V and 9 bases from J, with 9 bases between. The CDR3 length is 14 residues. The CDR3 protein is CASSQEGGGSPLHF. The CDR3 coding sequence is TGTGCCAGCAGCCAAGAGGGGGGTGGTTCACCCCTCCACTTT.

This clone was observed a handful of times. V usage is TRBV7-9 and J usage is TRBJ2-1, with 8 bases that match TRBD1. The CDR3 is 17 amino acids. V trimming: 1 base; J trimming: 1 base; junction bases outside the gene matches: 6. Germline V gene sequence: CDR1 SEHNR, CDR2 FQNEAQ (reference sequence). The CDR3 is CASSLVAGGASYNEQFF. In nucleotides, the CDR3 is TGTGCCAGCAGCTTAGTCGCAGGGGGCGCATCCTACAATGAGCAGTTCTTC.

The rearrangement links TRBV5-1 to TRBJ2-5; TRBD2 aligns across 10 bases. This CDR3 region has 16 residues. Trimming took 0 bases from V and 1 from J; bases not matched to a gene: 3. Germline V CDR1 and CDR2: SGHRS, YFSETQ. Here the CDR3 reads CASSLARTSGQETQYF. CDR3 DNA sequence: TGCGCCAGCAGCTTGGCCCGGACTAGCGGCCAAGAGACCCAGTACTTC.

The rearrangement uses TRBV5-1 and TRBJ1-3; tentatively, D is TRBD1 (5 bases). CDR3 length: 14 amino acids. Between the trimmed V and J ends, which lost 4 bases and 4 bases, there was a span of 12 bases. Per the germline V gene, CDR1 is SGHRS and CDR2 is YFSETQ. The CDR3 nucleotides are TGCGCCAGCAGCATGGGGACGGGGGGAAACACCATATATTTT. Its protein is CASSMGTGGNTIYF.

The chain couples TRBV2 to TRBJ2-7; D might be TRBD1 (6 bases). The ends were cut back, 8 bases at V and 2 bases at J, with 16 bases in the middle. The length of the CDR3 is 14 residues. The germline V gene encodes CDR1 SNHLY and CDR2 FYNNEI. This CDR3 is CASRLGRGTYEQYF. In DNA form, the CDR3 reads TGTGCCAGCCGCCTGGGCAGGGGTACCTACGAGCAGTACTTC.

This chain joins TRBV4-1 and TRBJ2-3; 10 bases agree with TRBD2. With 2 bases clipped from V and 5 bases from J, the junction kept 13 bases outside the gene matches. This CDR3 has 18 amino acids. CDR1 and CDR2 from the germline V gene are MGHRA and YSYEKL. The CDR3 reads CASSQLGLAGVPGDTQYF. CDR3 DNA sequence: TGCGCCAGCAGCCAACTGGGCCTAGCGGGAGTCCCGGGAGATACGCAGTATTTT.

The chain recombines TRBV10-3 with TRBJ2-3; 10 nucleotides match TRBD2. The trim removed 5 bases at V and 3 bases at J, leaving 5 bases unmatched. CDR1 is ENHRY, CDR2 SYGVKD, per germline. The CDR3 contains 15 residues. The CDR3 reads CAISSGGEGTDTQYF. In DNA, the CDR3 is TGTGCCATCAGTAGCGGGGGGGAGGGGACAGATACGCAGTATTTT.

The rearrangement links TRBV5-6 to TRBJ2-7; D might be TRBD1 (6 bases). The CDR3 is 14 amino acids. In germline, CDR1 is SGHDT, CDR2 YYEEEE. V was cut by 1 base and J by 2 bases, with 10 bases left in between. CDR3 protein: CASSLPQGPYEQYF. The CDR3 DNA reads TGTGCCAGCAGCTTGCCACAGGGACCCTACGAGCAGTACTTC.

This chain links TRBV25-1 with TRBJ1-1; a weak D match, TRBD1 (5 bases). Germline assignment: CDR1 MGHDK and CDR2 SYGVNS. Trimming pared 6 bases from V and 4 bases from J, leaving 15 bases between. This CDR3 region has 14 residues. CDR3 sequence: CASSGTGRGTEAFF. The CDR3 nucleotides are TGTGCCAGCAGCGGAACAGGCCGTGGCACTGAAGCTTTCTTT. Supplemented by reference TRBV25-1 and TRBJ1-1, the full variable domain reads EADIYQTPRYLVIGTGKKITLECSQTMGHDKMYWYQQDPGMELHLIHYSYGVNSTEKGDLSSESTVSRIRTEHFPLTLESARPSHTSQYLCASSGTGRGTEAFFGQGTRLTVV.

The J gene is TRBJ1-2, the V gene TRBV4-1, with 9 bases fitting TRBD1. Germline CDR1 reads MGHRA; CDR2 reads YSYEKL. The junction had 3 bases not matched to a gene; V was cut back by 0 bases and J by 4 bases. The CDR3 runs 15 residues. DNA of the CDR3: TGCGCCAGCAGCCAAGATGGGACAGGGACCTATGGCTACACCTTC. It encodes CASSQDGTGTYGYTF.

The V call is TRBV29-1, the J call TRBJ2-5; 7 bases line up with TRBD2. Trimming took 3 bases from V and 4 from J; bases not matched to a gene: 8. The CDR3 extends over 14 amino acids. CDR1 and CDR2 (germline): SQVTM, ANQGSEA. CDR3 coding DNA: TGCAGCGTTGATGGAGGACTAGTGTCAGAGACCCAGTACTTC. It specifies CSVDGGLVSETQYF.

This chain links TRBV28 with TRBJ2-1, with 7 bases lining up with TRBD1. The germline V gene encodes CDR1 MDHEN and CDR2 SYDVKM. Germline trimming cut 3 bases from V and 2 bases from J; bases unmatched to any gene: 10. This CDR3 is built from 17 residues. Here the CDR3 reads CASSFPKDRWTYNEQFF. The CDR3, as DNA: TGTGCCAGCAGTTTTCCCAAGGACAGGTGGACCTACAATGAGCAGTTCTTC.

Here the CDR3 reads CASSQRTGQETQYF. The CDR3 nucleotides are TGTGCCAGCAGCCAACGGACAGGGCAAGAGACCCAGTACTTC. The V call is TRBV3-1 (or the pseudogene TRBV3-2), the J call TRBJ2-5; 8 nucleotides agree with TRBD1. V trimming: 2 bases; J trimming: 2 bases; junction bases outside the gene matches: 1. The CDR3 has 14 residues. In germline, CDR1 is LGHDT, CDR2 YNNKEL (reference sequence).

The gene calls are TRBV5-8 and TRBJ1-2, with a tentative D call TRBD1 (5 bases). The CDR3 runs to 17 residues. The germline CDR1 and CDR2 sequences are SGHTS and YDEGEE. The germline V and J ends were trimmed by 5 bases and 5 bases, with 25 bases remaining between them. Here the CDR3 DNA reads TGTGCCAGCAGTCGAATGGTAGGGGAAGTCTTTTCGTATGGCTACACCTTC. Its protein is CASSRMVGEVFSYGYTF.

This clone was seen a single time. The chain uses TRBV5-1 and TRBJ2-1; TRBD1 might be the D (6 bases). Per the germline V gene, CDR1 is SGHRS and CDR2 is YFSETQ. CDR3 length: 15 residues. V lost 4 bases and J 4 bases, leaving 15 bases between the germline ends. The CDR3 DNA sequence: TGCGCCAGCAGCGCGGACAGCCAGTATTACAATGAGCAGTTCTTC. Translated: CASSADSQYYNEQFF.

The chain is built from TRBV10-1 and TRBJ2-1; 7 nucleotides agree with TRBD2. V gave up 0 bases and J gave up 10 bases; unmatched junction bases: 6. The CDR3 sequence is 14 residues long. Germline CDR1 reads WNHNN; CDR2 reads SYGVQD (reference sequence). The CDR3 sequence is CASSESGGPREQFF. In DNA form, the CDR3 reads TGCGCCAGCAGTGAGTCGGGAGGGCCCCGGGAGCAGTTCTTC.

The chain carries TRBV9 and TRBJ1-1; possibly TRBD1 for D (6 bases). The V gene lost 3 bases and the J gene lost 4 bases, with 13 bases spanning the gap. CDR1 is SGDLS and CDR2 is YYNGEE in the germline V gene. The CDR3 contains 14 residues. CDR3 DNA sequence: TGTGCCAGCAGCGCCTCGGGGGGCGGCACTGAAGCTTTCTTT. Amino acids: CASSASGGGTEAFF.

V usage is TRBV9 and J usage is TRBJ2-2; D unclear. The CDR3 runs 16 residues. Germline values: CDR1 SGDLS, CDR2 YYNGEE. The ends were cut back, 3 bases at V and 0 bases at J, with 12 bases in the middle. The CDR3 loop reads CASSERRVSNTGELFF. In nucleotides, the CDR3 is TGTGCCAGCAGCGAACGGAGAGTGTCGAACACCGGGGAGCTGTTTTTT.

The J gene is TRBJ2-3, the V gene TRBV18, with TRBD2 identical over 15 bases. V lost 1 base to trimming and J lost 4 bases; unmatched junction nucleotides: 3. The germline CDR1 and CDR2 sequences are KGHSH and LQKENI. This CDR3 has 17 residues. CDR3 DNA sequence: TGTGCCAGCTCACCACGGACTAGCGGGGGGGCTTCAGATACGCAGTATTTT. Translating gives CASSPRTSGGASDTQYF.

The rearrangement links TRBV29-1 to TRBJ1-6; 8 bases map to TRBD1. Per the germline V gene, CDR1 is SQVTM and CDR2 is ANQGSEA. The CDR3 consists of 13 residues. V lost 4 bases to trimming and J lost 8 bases; unmatched junction nucleotides: 4. DNA for the CDR3: TGCAGCGTTGCGGCAGGGGGCGATTCACCCCTCCACTTT. This translates into CSVAAGGDSPLHF.

The chain joins TRBV21-1 to TRBJ1-5; the table's TRBD1 call for D was not verified on the DNA. TRBV21-1 is shown as a pseudogene. CDR3 size: 18 residues. CDR3 sequence: CASSKASIATDPNQPQHF. Written as DNA, the CDR3 is TGTGCCAGCAGCAAAGCTAGTATCGCAACAGACCCCAATCAGCCCCAGCATTTT.

The rearrangement uses TRBV29-1 and TRBJ1-2; D is unclear. The CDR3 contains 12 residues. From germline, CDR1 is SQVTM and CDR2 ANQGSEA. V lost 0 bases to trimming and J lost 7 bases, with 9 bases between them. DNA of the CDR3: TGCAGCGTTGAAGATCGACGGGGTGGCTACACCTTC. It yields the protein CSVEDRRGGYTF.

The chain has TRBV28 and TRBJ1-5; D unresolved. Trimming took 8 bases from V and 2 from J, leaving 16 bases between them. This CDR3 has 15 amino acids. In germline, CDR1 is MDHEN, CDR2 SYDVKM. CDR3 sequence reads: CASFKPLPGNQPQHF. CDR3 in DNA: TGTGCCAGCTTCAAGCCTCTCCCGGGCAATCAGCCCCAGCATTTT.

This chain uses TRBV18 with TRBJ2-1, with a possible D match to TRBD2 (6 bases). V gave up 5 bases and J gave up 4 bases, with 12 bases separating them. The CDR3 totals 14 residues. Germline lookup yields CDR1 KGHSH and CDR2 LQKENI. Here the CDR3 DNA reads TGTGCCAGCTCAGACACTAGCTCTTACAATGAGCAGTTCTTC. This encodes CASSDTSSYNEQFF.